This TCR beta chain derives from a study of T cells in localized non-small cell lung cancer. Whole-study findings and limits: Adjacent uninvolved lung tissue had the highest T cell clonality, exceeding tumor. Those with higher blood T cell density had longer overall survival. Adjacent lung tissue had a median about 60 of the top 100 clones found in the tumor.

Here immunoSEQ multiplex PCR was the method, and the copy in TCRdb shows in-frame clones only, minus some. The sample holds under 900 clones, roughly 28% seen once. A word on this clone: The antigen is undetermined.

With 4 bases removed from V and 4 bases from J, the gap between germline ends came to 7 bases. In germline, CDR1 is SGHDN, CDR2 FVKESK. The CDR3 is made up of 12 amino acids. The source is a man aged 40 to 69 with stage III lung adenocarcinoma. The chain joins TRBV14 to TRBJ1-1, with D tentatively TRBD1 (5 bases). Specimen: normal lung tissue next to the tumor, collected before any cancer treatment. The CDR3 DNA sequence: TGTGCCAGCAGCCCAGGGCCCACTGAAGCTTTCTTT. It is translated as CASSPGPTEAFF.